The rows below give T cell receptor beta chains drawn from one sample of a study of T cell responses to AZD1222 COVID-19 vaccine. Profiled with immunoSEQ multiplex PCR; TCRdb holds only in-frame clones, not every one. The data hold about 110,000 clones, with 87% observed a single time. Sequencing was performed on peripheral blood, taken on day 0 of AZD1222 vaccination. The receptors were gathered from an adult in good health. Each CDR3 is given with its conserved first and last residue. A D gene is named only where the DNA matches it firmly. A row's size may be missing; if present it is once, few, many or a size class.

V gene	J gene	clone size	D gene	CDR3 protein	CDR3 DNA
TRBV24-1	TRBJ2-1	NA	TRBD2	CATSDLTSGGANEQFF	TGTGCCACCAGTGATTTGACTAGCGGGGGGGCCAATGAGCAGTTCTTC
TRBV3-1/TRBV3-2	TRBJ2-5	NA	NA	CASSQVSMGAQYF	TGTGCCAGCAGCCAAGTCTCGATGGGGGCCCAGTACTTC
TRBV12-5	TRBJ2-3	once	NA	CASGLNPQGRDTQYF	TGTGCTAGTGGTTTGAACCCACAGGGTAGAGATACGCAGTATTTT
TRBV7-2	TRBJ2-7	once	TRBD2	CASSLNTGGYEQYF	TGTGCCAGCAGCCTCAATACGGGGGGATACGAGCAGTACTTC
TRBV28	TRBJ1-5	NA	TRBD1	CASSFTGAGNQPQHF	TGTGCCAGCAGTTTTACAGGGGCTGGCAATCAGCCCCAGCATTTT
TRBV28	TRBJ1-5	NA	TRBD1	CASSLGDRVQPQHF	TGTGCCAGCAGTTTGGGGGACAGGGTTCAGCCCCAGCATTTT
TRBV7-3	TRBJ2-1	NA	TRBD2	CASSLGGDEQFF	TGTGCCAGCAGCCTCGGGGGGGATGAGCAGTTCTTC
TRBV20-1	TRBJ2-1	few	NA	CSAPLYNEQFF	TGCAGTGCGCCCCTCTACAATGAGCAGTTCTTC
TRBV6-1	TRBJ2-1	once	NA	CASSESLEQFF	TGTGCCAGCAGTGAATCCCTAGAGCAGTTCTTC
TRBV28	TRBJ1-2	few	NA	CASSFGAVFGYTF	TGTGCCAGCAGTTTTGGGGCCGTCTTTGGCTACACCTTC
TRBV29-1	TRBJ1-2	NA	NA	CSDQGLYGYTF	TGCAGCGACCAGGGGCTCTATGGCTACACCTTC
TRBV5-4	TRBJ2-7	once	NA	CASSISRGSSYEQYF	TGTGCCAGCAGCATTTCTAGGGGAAGCTCCTACGAGCAGTACTTC
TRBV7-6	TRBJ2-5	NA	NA	CASSSDWGKETQYF	TGTGCCAGCAGCTCAGACTGGGGTAAAGAGACCCAGTACTTC
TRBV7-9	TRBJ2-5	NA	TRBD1	CASSRPGQQETQYF	TGTGCCAGCAGCCGTCCGGGACAGCAAGAGACCCAGTACTTC
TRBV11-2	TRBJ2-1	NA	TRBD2	CASTLGLGVTNEQFF	TGTGCCAGCACTCTCGGACTAGGGGTAACAAATGAGCAGTTCTTC
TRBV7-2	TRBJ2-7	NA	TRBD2	CASSQTSDRTYEQYF	TGTGCCAGCAGCCAAACTAGCGACCGAACCTACGAGCAGTACTTC
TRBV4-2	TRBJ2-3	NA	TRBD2	CASSQDQGLTDTQYF	TGTGCCAGCAGCCAAGACCAGGGACTAACAGATACGCAGTATTTT
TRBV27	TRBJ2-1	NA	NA	CASSLSTVVSEQFF	TGTGCCAGCAGTTTATCCACAGTGGTCAGTGAGCAGTTCTTC
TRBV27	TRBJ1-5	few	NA	CASSEGVGQPQHF	TGTGCCAGCAGTGAAGGGGTGGGTCAGCCCCAGCATTTT
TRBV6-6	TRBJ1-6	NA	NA	CASSYPEIQGSRPLHF	TGTGCCAGCAGTTACCCCGAAATCCAGGGTAGTCGGCCCCTCCACTTT
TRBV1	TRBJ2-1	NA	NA	CTSSHPPRTSGDNEQFF	TGCACCAGCAGCCACCCGCCGCGGACTAGCGGGGACAATGAGCAGTTCTTC
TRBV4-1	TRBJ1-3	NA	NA	CASSQVKDGNTIYF	TGCGCCAGCAGCCAAGTGAAGGATGGAAACACCATATATTTT
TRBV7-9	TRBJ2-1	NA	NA	CASSFLPRGSSYNEQFF	TGTGCCAGCAGCTTCCTACCACGGGGAAGCTCCTACAATGAGCAGTTCTTC